The TCR beta chain under discussion was sequenced for a study of blood T cell repertoires in COVID-19 (dated by TCRdb to 2018 to 2021). For the wider study: Collaborator samples came from the United States, Italy and Spain and covered acute and convalescent phases of COVID-19. The sample metadata nearly always contained a de-identified subject ID, COVID-19 status, age in years and sex. The dataset comprised deeply sampled blood TCRbeta repertoires from subjects exposed to, actively infected with, or recovered from COVID-19. The samples were drawn from two sources: the first 160 participants of the ongoing ImmuneRACE study, and over 1,000 subjects contributed by 6 global collaborators. The repertoires were released in a freely available public database intended as a resource for research on the immune response to SARS-CoV-2. HLA class I and class II types, where available, came from metadata supplied by the sample provider rather than from assay-based typing. The prospective study material was composed of cDNA or gDNA derived from T cells, B-cell-depleted T cells, or PBMCs. Study-wide conclusions, independent of this receptor: How much clinical and demographic metadata was included differed by source and by participant, and the metadata was provided uncurated.

Each collaborating institution followed its own protocols to collect whole blood in K2EDTA tubes. Collaborator samples were shipped for TCRbeta analysis as frozen whole blood, isolated PBMCs, or DNA extracted from either sample type. The CDR3 contains 15 residues, cysteine and phenylalanine counted. The only DNA kept is the CDR3, 45 bases in frame from the first base. In the germline V gene, CDR1 corresponds to SGDLS and CDR2 to YYNGEE. Germline trimming amounts to 0 bases on V and 4 bases on J, with 1 as the count of junction bases outside the gene matches. As to this clone: It lacks a known antigen. It has no much larger one-base neighbor in the sample; base qualities were not kept.

The immunoSEQ Assay, a bias-controlled multiplex PCR, was used to amplify TCRbeta CDR3 regions from genomic DNA. Regarding the original processing steps: Nucleated cell counts per sample were estimated from amplification of reference gene primers within the assay. Sequence reads were collapsed and filtered to measure the absolute abundance of every unique TCRbeta CDR3 rearrangement. For each sample, productive Simpson clonality was calculated as the square root of Simpson's diversity index over productive rearrangements. In its TCRdb copy, this immuneACCESS table keeps in-frame sequences only and misses some clones. Where compared with another copy, unresolved V genes explain less than half of these, and the others have no known cause. That table furnishes V, J and clone size, whereas the DNA furnished D and trimming. The sample data list under 30,000 clones, and 80% to 90% of these were observed just once. The top ten clones comprise approximately 24% of the sample.

The chain employs TRBV9 and TRBJ2-3, and TRBD2 aligns with 11 junction nucleotides. Source material: peripheral blood. The clonotype comes from a human donor with active COVID-19. The donor label of this sample is uncertain. CDR3 loop: CASSVGGLAADTQYF. The DNA is as follows: TGTGCCAGCAGCGTAGGGGGACTAGCGGCAGATACGCAGTATTTT.